A selection of T cell receptor beta chains follows, all from one sample in a study of CD8+CD57+ T cells in acquired aplastic anemia. TCRdb reprocessed the reads via MiXCR and lists one record per CDR3 protein. The repertoire holds hundreds of thousands of distinct CDR3 sequences, with 45% to 70% as singletons. The sequenced sample was sorted CD4+, CD8+, or CD8+CD57+ T cells (not recorded which) from PBMCs. The receptors were gathered from a human donor with severe aplastic anemia or a healthy control (not recorded which). Both conserved end residues are part of each CDR3. Fields, in order: CDR3 DNA, CDR3 protein, CDR3 length, clone size, V gene, J gene, D gene. A D gene is named only where the DNA matches it firmly. For some rows the clone size is stated as once, few or many, or as a class when expanded; others skip it.

CDR3 DNA: TGTGCCAGCAGCCAAGACGCGGCAGGGACCGACGAGCAGTACTTC; CDR3 protein: CASSQDAAGTDEQYF; CDR3 length: 15; clone size: .; V gene: TRBV4-2; J gene: TRBJ2-7; D gene: .
CDR3 DNA: TGTGCCATCAGTGAGTCGGGCAGGGTCACAGATACGCAGTATTTT; CDR3 protein: CAISESGRVTDTQYF; CDR3 length: 15; clone size: .; V gene: TRBV10-3; J gene: TRBJ2-3; D gene: .
CDR3 DNA: TGTGCCAGCAGGGACTGGGACGCCCCCGGAGGAGGTCAGCCCCAGCATTTT; CDR3 protein: CASRDWDAPGGGQPQHF; CDR3 length: 17; clone size: .; V gene: TRBV28; J gene: TRBJ1-5; D gene: .
CDR3 DNA: TGCAGTGCCACCAGTGATCCCCAGGGATCCTACAATGAGCAGTTCTTC; CDR3 protein: CSATSDPQGSYNEQFF; CDR3 length: 16; clone size: once; V gene: TRBV20-1; J gene: TRBJ2-1; D gene: .
CDR3 DNA: TGTGCCAGCAGCGTTGCCAGGTGGCTAGCGGACACCGGGGAGCTGTTTTTT; CDR3 protein: CASSVARWLADTGELFF; CDR3 length: 17; clone size: .; V gene: TRBV9; J gene: TRBJ2-2; D gene: TRBD2
CDR3 DNA: TGTGCCAGCAGCTTCCCCGGGAGGGAAACCTACGAGCAGTACTTC; CDR3 protein: CASSFPGRETYEQYF; CDR3 length: 15; clone size: .; V gene: TRBV7-6; J gene: TRBJ2-7; D gene: TRBD2
CDR3 DNA: TGCAGCGTTGTCCTCCTTAATGAGCAGTTCTTC; CDR3 protein: CSVVLLNEQFF; CDR3 length: 11; clone size: .; V gene: TRBV29-1; J gene: TRBJ2-1; D gene: .
CDR3 DNA: TGTGCCAGCAGCGTACGGGACCGGGGAGAGACCCAGTACTTC; CDR3 protein: CASSVRDRGETQYF; CDR3 length: 14; clone size: .; V gene: TRBV7-6; J gene: TRBJ2-5; D gene: .
CDR3 DNA: TGTGCCAGCAGCGTAGCGGGCAGGGCGAGGGCCGGGGAGCTGTTTTTT; CDR3 protein: CASSVAGRARAGELFF; CDR3 length: 16; clone size: .; V gene: TRBV9; J gene: TRBJ2-2; D gene: .
CDR3 DNA: TGTGCCAGTAGTGTTGGAAATGGGCCACATGAAGCTTTCTTT; CDR3 protein: CASSVGNGPHEAFF; CDR3 length: 14; clone size: once; V gene: TRBV19; J gene: TRBJ1-1; D gene: .
CDR3 DNA: TGTGCCAGCGGCGAGAATGAAAAACTGTTTTTT; CDR3 protein: CASGENEKLFF; CDR3 length: 11; clone size: once; V gene: TRBV9; J gene: TRBJ1-4; D gene: .
CDR3 DNA: TGTGCCACCAGTGATTGGCGGGGGGGCGAGCAGTACTTC; CDR3 protein: CATSDWRGGEQYF; CDR3 length: 13; clone size: .; V gene: TRBV24-1; J gene: TRBJ2-7; D gene: TRBD2
CDR3 DNA: TGCAGTGCTAGACGCACAGCGGGAGGGCCGACCGAGCAGTACTTC; CDR3 protein: CSARRTAGGPTEQYF; CDR3 length: 15; clone size: .; V gene: TRBV20-1; J gene: TRBJ2-7; D gene: TRBD2
CDR3 DNA: TGTGCCAGCAGTACCCGGGACAGCAGATTT; CDR3 protein: CASSTRDSRF; CDR3 length: 10; clone size: few; V gene: TRBV2; J gene: TRBJ1-1; D gene: TRBD1
CDR3 DNA: TGTGCCAGCAGCCTAGGACAGGGACGGAATGAGCAGTTCTTC; CDR3 protein: CASSLGQGRNEQFF; CDR3 length: 14; clone size: many; V gene: TRBV5-8; J gene: TRBJ2-1; D gene: TRBD1
CDR3 DNA: TGCAGCGTTGGGGCTTTTGCGGGAAAATTCACAGATACGCAGTATTTT; CDR3 protein: CSVGAFAGKFTDTQYF; CDR3 length: 16; clone size: .; V gene: TRBV29-1; J gene: TRBJ2-3; D gene: .
CDR3 DNA: TGTGCCAGTAGTATAGGGGCGTACGAGCAGTACTTC; CDR3 protein: CASSIGAYEQYF; CDR3 length: 12; clone size: many; V gene: TRBV19; J gene: TRBJ2-7; D gene: .
CDR3 DNA: TGTGCCAGCAGCTTAGCGCTCCAACCAACGGAGCAGTACTTC; CDR3 protein: CASSLALQPTEQYF; CDR3 length: 14; clone size: many; V gene: TRBV7-2; J gene: TRBJ2-7; D gene: .